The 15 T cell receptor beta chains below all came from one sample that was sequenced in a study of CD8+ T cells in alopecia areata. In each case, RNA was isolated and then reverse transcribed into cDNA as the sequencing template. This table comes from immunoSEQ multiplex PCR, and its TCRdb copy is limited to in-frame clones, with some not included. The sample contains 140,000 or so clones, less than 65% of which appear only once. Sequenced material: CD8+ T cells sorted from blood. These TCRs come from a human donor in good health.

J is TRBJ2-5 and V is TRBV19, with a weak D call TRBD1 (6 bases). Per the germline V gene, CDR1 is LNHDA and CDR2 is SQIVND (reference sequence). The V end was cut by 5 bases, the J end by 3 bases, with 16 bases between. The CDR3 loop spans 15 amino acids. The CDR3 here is CASSSSRTVEETQYF. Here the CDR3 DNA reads TGTGCCAGTAGTTCCTCACGGACAGTGGAAGAGACCCAGTACTTC.

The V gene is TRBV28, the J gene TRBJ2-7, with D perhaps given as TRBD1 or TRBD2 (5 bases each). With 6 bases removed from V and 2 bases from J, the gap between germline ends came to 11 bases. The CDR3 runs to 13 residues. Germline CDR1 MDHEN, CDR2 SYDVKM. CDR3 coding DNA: TGTGCCAGCAGGGCCGGGGCCACCTACGAGCAGTACTTC. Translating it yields CASRAGATYEQYF.

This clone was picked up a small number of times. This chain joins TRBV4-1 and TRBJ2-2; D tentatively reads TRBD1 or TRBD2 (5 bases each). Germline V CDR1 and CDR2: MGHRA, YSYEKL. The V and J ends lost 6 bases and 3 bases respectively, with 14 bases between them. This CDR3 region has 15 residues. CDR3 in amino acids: CASSPRDPDTGELFF. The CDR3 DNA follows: TGCGCCAGCAGTCCCCGGGACCCGGACACCGGGGAGCTGTTTTTT.

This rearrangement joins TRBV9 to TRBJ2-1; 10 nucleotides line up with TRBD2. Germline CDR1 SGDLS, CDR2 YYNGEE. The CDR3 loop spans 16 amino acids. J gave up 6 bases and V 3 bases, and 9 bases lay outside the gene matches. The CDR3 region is CASSARTSGVGNEQFF. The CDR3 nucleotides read TGTGCCAGCAGCGCTAGAACTAGCGGGGTGGGCAATGAGCAGTTCTTC.

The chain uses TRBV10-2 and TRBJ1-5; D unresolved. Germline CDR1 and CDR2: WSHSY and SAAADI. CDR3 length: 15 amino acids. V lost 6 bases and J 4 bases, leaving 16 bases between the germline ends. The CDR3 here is CASRDYSALNQPQHF. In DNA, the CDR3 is TGCGCCAGCAGAGATTATTCAGCACTGAATCAGCCCCAGCATTTT.

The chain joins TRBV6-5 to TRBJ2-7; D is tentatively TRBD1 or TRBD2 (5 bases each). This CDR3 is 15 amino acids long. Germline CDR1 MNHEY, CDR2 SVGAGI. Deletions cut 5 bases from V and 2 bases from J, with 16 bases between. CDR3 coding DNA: TGTGCCAGCAGTCACGGGACCCCTCGGGCCTACGAGCAGTACTTC. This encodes CASSHGTPRAYEQYF.

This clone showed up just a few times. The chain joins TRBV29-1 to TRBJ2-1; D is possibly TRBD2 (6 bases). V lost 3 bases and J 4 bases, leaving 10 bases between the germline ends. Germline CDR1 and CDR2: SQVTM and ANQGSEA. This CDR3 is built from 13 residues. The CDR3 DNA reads TGCAGCGTTGACCGGGGGTCGTACAATGAGCAGTTCTTC. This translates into CSVDRGSYNEQFF.

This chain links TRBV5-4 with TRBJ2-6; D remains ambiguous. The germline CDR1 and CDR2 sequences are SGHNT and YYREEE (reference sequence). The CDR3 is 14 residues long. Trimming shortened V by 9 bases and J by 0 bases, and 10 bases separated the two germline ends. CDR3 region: CATWVFSGANVLTF. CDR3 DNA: TGTGCCACCTGGGTGTTCTCTGGGGCCAACGTCCTGACTTTC.

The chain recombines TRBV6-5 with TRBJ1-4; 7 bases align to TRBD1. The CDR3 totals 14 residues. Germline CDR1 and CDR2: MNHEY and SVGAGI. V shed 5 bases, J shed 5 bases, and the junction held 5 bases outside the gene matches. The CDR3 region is CASSPGQKNEKLFF. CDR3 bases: TGTGCCAGCAGTCCGGGACAGAAGAATGAAAAACTGTTTTTT.

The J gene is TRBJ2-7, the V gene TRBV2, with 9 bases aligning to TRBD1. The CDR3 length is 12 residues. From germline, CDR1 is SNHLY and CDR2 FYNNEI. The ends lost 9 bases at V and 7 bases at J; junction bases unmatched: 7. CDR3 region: CARGTGMGEQYF. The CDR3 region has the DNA TGTGCCAGAGGGACAGGGATGGGGGAGCAGTACTTC.

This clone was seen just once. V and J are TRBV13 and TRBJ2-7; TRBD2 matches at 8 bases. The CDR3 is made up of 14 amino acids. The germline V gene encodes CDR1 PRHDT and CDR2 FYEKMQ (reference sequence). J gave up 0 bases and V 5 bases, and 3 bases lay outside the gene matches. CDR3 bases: TGTGCCAGCAGCACCACTAGCGGCTCCTACGAGCAGTACTTC. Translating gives CASSTTSGSYEQYF.

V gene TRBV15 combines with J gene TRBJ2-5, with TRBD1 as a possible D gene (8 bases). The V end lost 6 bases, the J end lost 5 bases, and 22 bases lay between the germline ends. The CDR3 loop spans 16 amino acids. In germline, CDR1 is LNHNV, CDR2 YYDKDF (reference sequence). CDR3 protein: CATRGEGQASWETQYF. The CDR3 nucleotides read TGTGCCACCAGGGGGGAGGGACAGGCCTCGTGGGAGACCCAGTACTTC.

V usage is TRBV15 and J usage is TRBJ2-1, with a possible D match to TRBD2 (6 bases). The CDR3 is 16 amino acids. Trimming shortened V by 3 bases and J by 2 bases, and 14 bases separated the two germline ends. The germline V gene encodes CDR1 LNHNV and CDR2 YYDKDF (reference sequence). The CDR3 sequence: CATSSTLAVPYNEQFF. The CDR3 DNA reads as TGTGCCACCAGCAGTACACTAGCCGTCCCCTACAATGAGCAGTTCTTC.

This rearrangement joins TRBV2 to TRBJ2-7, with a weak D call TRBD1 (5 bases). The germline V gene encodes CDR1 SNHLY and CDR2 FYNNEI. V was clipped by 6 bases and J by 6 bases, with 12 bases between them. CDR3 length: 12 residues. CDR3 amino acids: CASSQGIGEQYF. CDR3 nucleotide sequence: TGTGCCAGCAGCCAGGGTATCGGCGAGCAGTACTTC.

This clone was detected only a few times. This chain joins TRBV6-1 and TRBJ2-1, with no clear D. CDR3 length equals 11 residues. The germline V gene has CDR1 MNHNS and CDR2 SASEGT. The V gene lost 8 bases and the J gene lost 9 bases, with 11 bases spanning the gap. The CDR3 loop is CASGWVGEQFF. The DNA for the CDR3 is TGTGCCAGCGGTTGGGTGGGTGAGCAGTTCTTC.